This T cell receptor beta chain was sequenced for a study of T cell changes during pregnancy in multiple sclerosis. The length of the CDR3 is 18 residues. Trimming took off 2 bases at V and 6 bases at J, with 23 bases between the two ends. Looked up from germline, CDR1 is MDHEN and CDR2 is SYDVKM. Profiled with immunoSEQ multiplex PCR; TCRdb holds only in-frame clones, not every one. The sample consists of tens of thousands of clones, less than 90% of them appearing once. The chain links TRBV28 to TRBJ2-1, with D possibly TRBD1 on 6 matching bases. The sequence derives from a female donor with multiple sclerosis, enrolled in a pregnancy study. This material consisted of CD4+ T cells from peripheral blood mononuclear cells, taken in the first trimester of pregnancy. The CDR3 DNA reads as TGTGCCAGCAGTTTAGGTGGGACACCCTGGAGCCTCTTCAATGAGCAGTTCTTC. Protein product: CASSLGGTPWSLFNEQFF.